This T cell receptor beta chain emerged from a study of blood T cells in healthy people across ages. Combining a sample-barcoded 5' primer with a J-beta primer mix, a second PCR ran for roughly 7 to 12 cycles. Every molecule of cDNA carried a tag from a template-switch adaptor with 12 random nucleotides. TCRdb redid the calling of the 5' RACE reads with MiXCR, one entry per CDR3 protein. The sample has some 1.4 million distinct CDR3 sequences, around two fifths seen once; the top ten hold 7.9%. Study findings and constraints: Total diversity from one million sequenced T cells was likely underestimated.

V was clipped by 6 bases and J by 2 bases, with 14 bases between them. This CDR3 is built from 16 residues. Germline assignment: CDR1 MDHEN and CDR2 SYDVKM. Regarding this clonotype: Its antigen is unidentified.

Isolating PBMCs gave at least 6.5 million of these cells per sample. The gene calls are TRBV28 and TRBJ2-6; a weak D match, TRBD1 (6 bases). The sequence came from a woman aged 18 to 35 in good health. The sequenced sample consisted of blood. DNA of the CDR3: TGTGCCAGCAGACCAGGGGTTCGGGCTGGGGCCAACGTCCTGACTTTC. This gives the protein CASRPGVRAGANVLTF. Variable domain in full (rest from reference TRBV28 and TRBJ2-6): DVKVTQSSRYLVKRTGEKVFLECVQDMDHENMFWYRQDPGLGLRLIYFSYDVKMKEKGDIPEGYSVSREKKERFSLILESASTNQTSMYLCASRPGVRAGANVLTFGAGSRLTVL.